This T cell receptor (beta chain) was identified during a study of blood T cell repertoires in COVID-19. In the study overall: Sources were T cells, B-cell-depleted T cells, or PBMCs; the material itself was cDNA or gDNA.

The V end lost 3 bases, the J end lost 1 base, and 9 bases lay between the germline ends. There are 14 residues in the CDR3. Germline CDR1 reads MDHEN; CDR2 reads SYDVKM. Either two negative PCRs, clearance, or symptom resolution qualified Cohort 3 donors as recovered. As handled by the study authors: Amplification of reference gene primers provided the estimated nucleated cell counts. Clones were read by immunoSEQ multiplex PCR, and TCRdb kept only the in-frame ones, dropping some. V and J calls and clone size are given by that table; D and trimming were obtained from the DNA. The repertoire holds about 46,000 clones, with about 88% as singletons.

The TCR comes from a woman between 50 and 59 years old who had recovered from COVID-19. The chain recombines TRBV28 with TRBJ1-1; D remains unclear. Sequenced input: PBMCs or T cells enriched from blood (not recorded which). In nucleotides, the CDR3 is TGTGCCAGCAGTTTCATTAGAGGGAACACTGAAGCTTTCTTT. The encoded protein is CASSFIRGNTEAFF.